This T cell receptor beta chain is from a study of beta chain features in type 1 diabetes. As every portion of the isolated RNA was reverse transcribed, the sequencing read expressed TCRB transcripts. Profiling relied on immunoSEQ multiplex PCR, and the TCRdb table lists in-frame clones only, not all of them. Here the sample spans over 200,000 clones, approximately 11% being singletons. Study-wide results and caveats: Patients with Type 1 diabetes showed moderately but significantly shorter TCRB CDR3s in all four CD4+ subsets. In cDNA sequencing, cells with high TCR expression could be over-represented. A closer apparent resemblance between naive, central memory and Treg TCRB repertoires was seen in patients than in healthy donors. TCRB rearrangement may or may not be influenced by HLA type; here this remained unresolved.

In this sample, this clone turned up a few times. The antigen remains undetermined. The J segment lost 2 bases and the V segment lost 5 bases, leaving 6 bases of the junction unmatched. The CDR3 spans 15 residues. CDR1 and CDR2 (germline): LNHDA, SQIVND (reference sequence). Each population that was sorted was more than 98% pure. Sequencing was carried out using naive CD4+ T cells from blood. The chain employs TRBV19 and TRBJ2-3; 8 bases are a match to TRBD2. The TCR comes from a young man with type 1 diabetes. CDR3 sequence: CASSSHSGDTDTQYF. In DNA form, the CDR3 reads TGTGCCAGTAGTTCACATAGCGGGGACACAGATACGCAGTATTTT. The whole variable domain, filled in from reference TRBV19 and TRBJ2-3, reads DGGITQSPKYLFRKEGQNVTLSCEQNLNHDAMYWYRQDPGQGLRLIYYSQIVNDFQKGDIAEGYSVSREKKESFPLTVTSAQKNPTAFYLCASSSHSGDTDTQYFGPGTRLTVL.